The 11 T cell receptor beta chains reported below all come from one sample, sequenced in a study of blood T cell repertoires in COVID-19. The repertoire was sequenced with immunoSEQ multiplex PCR; TCRdb's copy has only in-frame clones and lacks some. The table has some 290,000 clones, around 87% seen once; the top ten hold 2.2%. Sequencing was done on a sample of peripheral blood. The receptors here all came from a woman between 50 and 59 years old who had recovered from COVID-19.

The chain combines TRBV6-2 or TRBV6-3 with TRBJ2-1; no definite D call. Germline CDR1 reads MNHEY; CDR2 reads SVGEGT. The CDR3 has 17 residues. Trimming removed 0 bases from V and 2 bases from J, with 14 bases in between. This CDR3 is CASSYSWRFRPYNEQFF. CDR3 nucleotide sequence: TGTGCCAGCAGTTACTCGTGGCGGTTCCGACCCTACAATGAGCAGTTCTTC.

This chain joins TRBV6-2 or TRBV6-3 and TRBJ2-5, with D hard to call. V was cut by 2 bases and J by 5 bases, with 9 bases left in between. In germline, CDR1 is MNHEY, CDR2 SVGEGT. The CDR3 runs to 13 residues. The CDR3 coding sequence is TGTGCCAGCAGTTACCTGTTTGGCGAGACCCAGTACTTC. Amino acids: CASSYLFGETQYF.

V is TRBV7-9 and J is TRBJ2-1; no definite D call. V gave up 2 bases and J gave up 9 bases, with 8 bases separating them. Germline lookup yields CDR1 SEHNR and CDR2 FQNEAQ (reference sequence). CDR3 length: 12 residues. CDR3 in DNA: TGTGCCAGCAGCTTACTAGGCCGTGAGCAGTTCTTC. This translates into CASSLLGREQFF.

The sample holds one count of this clone. The chain employs TRBV7-9 and TRBJ2-7; D unclear. Trimming pared 3 bases from V and 2 bases from J, leaving 14 bases between. This CDR3 comprises 15 residues. Germline V CDR1 and CDR2: SEHNR, FQNEAQ (reference sequence). CDR3 coding DNA: TGTGCCAGCAGCTTCGACATGTCTTATACCTACGAGCAGTACTTC. The encoded protein is CASSFDMSYTYEQYF.

The chain is built from TRBV24-1 and TRBJ1-1, with a tentative D call TRBD1 (6 bases). With 4 bases removed from V and 13 bases from J, the gap between germline ends came to 21 bases. Germline V gene data show CDR1 as KGHDR and CDR2 as SFDVKD. This CDR3 comprises 14 residues. CDR3 in amino acids: CATSEPRTAPRLFF. The CDR3 nucleotides read TGTGCCACCAGTGAGCCGCGGACAGCCCCCCGGCTTTTCTTT.

V gene TRBV4-3 combines with J gene TRBJ1-2, with a weak D call TRBD1 (5 bases). This CDR3 is 14 amino acids long. CDR1 and CDR2 from the germline V gene are LGHNA and YSLEER. V was cut by 1 base and J by 6 bases, with 12 bases left in between. For the CDR3, the DNA is TGCGCCAGCAGCCAAGTGTGGGGAGGGGATGGCTACACCTTC. It encodes CASSQVWGGDGYTF.

The J gene is TRBJ1-5, the V gene TRBV28; D is perhaps TRBD1 (5 bases). V shed 6 bases and J shed 1 base, with 10 bases lying between them. The CDR3 has 14 residues. CDR1 and CDR2 from the germline V gene are MDHEN and SYDVKM. In DNA form, the CDR3 reads TGTGCCAGCAGATGGGGGGGAAGCAATCAGCCCCAGCATTTT. Translating gives CASRWGGSNQPQHF.

On this clone: Other nucleotide sequences in the sample specify the same CDR3. This chain links TRBV9 with TRBJ2-2; 7 nucleotides agree with TRBD1. After removal of 1 base from V and 0 bases from J, the junction contained 0 bases not matched to a gene. The CDR3 sequence is 15 residues long. CDR1 and CDR2 from the germline V gene are SGDLS and YYNGEE. CDR3 DNA: TGTGCCAGCAGCGTACAGGGGGCGAACACCGGGGAGCTGTTTTTT. Residues: CASSVQGANTGELFF. Full variable domain (rest looked up from reference TRBV9 and TRBJ2-2): DSGVTQTPKHLITATGQRVTLRCSPRSGDLSVYWYQQSLDQGLQFLIQYYNGEERAKGNILERFSAQQFPDLHSELNLSSLELGDSALYFCASSVQGANTGELFFGEGSRLTVL.

J is TRBJ1-2 and V is TRBV9, with 9 nucleotides matching TRBD1. CDR1 and CDR2 (germline): SGDLS, YYNGEE. CDR3 length: 14 amino acids. V lost 4 bases and J lost 8; bases outside the gene matches: 9. CDR3 sequence (DNA): TGTGCCAGCAGCACCCGGACAGGGGAAGAGGGCTACACCTTC. Translating it yields CASSTRTGEEGYTF. The full variable domain, its missing parts supplied by reference TRBV9 and TRBJ1-2, is DSGVTQTPKHLITATGQRVTLRCSPRSGDLSVYWYQQSLDQGLQFLIQYYNGEERAKGNILERFSAQQFPDLHSELNLSSLELGDSALYFCASSTRTGEEGYTFGSGTRLTVV.

As concerns this clone: The sample contains more than one DNA sequence encoding this CDR3. This sequence joins TRBV18 and TRBJ2-7, with D maybe TRBD1 (5 bases). V shed 2 bases and J shed 4 bases, with 6 bases lying between them. The V gene's germline CDR1 is KGHSH and CDR2 LQKENI. The CDR3 has 12 amino acids. CDR3 sequence reads: CASSPGAYEQYF. The CDR3 DNA follows: TGTGCCAGCTCACCAGGGGCGTACGAGCAGTACTTC.

The rearrangement uses TRBV30 and TRBJ2-1; TRBD2 matches 13 bases. CDR1 is GTSNPN, CDR2 SVGIG, per germline (reference sequence). This CDR3 is built from 15 residues. J was trimmed by 4 bases and V by 3 bases; bases with no gene match: 3. CDR3 in DNA: TGTGCCTGGAGCCCGGGACTAGCGGGGTACAATGAGCAGTTCTTC. Its translation: CAWSPGLAGYNEQFF.